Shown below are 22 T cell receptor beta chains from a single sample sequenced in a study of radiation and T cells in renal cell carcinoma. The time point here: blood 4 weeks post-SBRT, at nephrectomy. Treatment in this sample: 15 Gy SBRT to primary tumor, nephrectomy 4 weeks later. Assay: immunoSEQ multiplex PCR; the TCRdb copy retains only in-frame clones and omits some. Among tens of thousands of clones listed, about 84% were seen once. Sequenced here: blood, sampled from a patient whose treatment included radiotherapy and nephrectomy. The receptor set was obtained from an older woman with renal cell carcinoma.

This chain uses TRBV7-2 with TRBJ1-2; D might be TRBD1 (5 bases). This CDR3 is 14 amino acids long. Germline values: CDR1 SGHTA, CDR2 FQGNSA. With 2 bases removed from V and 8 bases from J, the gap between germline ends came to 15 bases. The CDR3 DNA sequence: TGTGCCAGCAGCTTATCTGGGGGGGTGGAAGGCTACACCTTC. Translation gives CASSLSGGVEGYTF.

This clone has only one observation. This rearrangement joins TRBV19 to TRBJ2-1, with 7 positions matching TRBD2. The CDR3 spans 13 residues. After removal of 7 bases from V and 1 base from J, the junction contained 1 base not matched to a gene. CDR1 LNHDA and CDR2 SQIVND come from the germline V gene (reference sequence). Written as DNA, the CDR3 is TGTGCCAGTAATAGCGGGTCCTACAATGAGCAGTTCTTC. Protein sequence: CASNSGSYNEQFF.

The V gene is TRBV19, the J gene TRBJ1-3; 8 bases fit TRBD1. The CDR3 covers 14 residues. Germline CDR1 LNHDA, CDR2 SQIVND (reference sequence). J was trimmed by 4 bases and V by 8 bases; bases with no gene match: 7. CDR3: CASYQGARGNTIYF. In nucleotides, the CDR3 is TGTGCCAGTTATCAGGGGGCGCGAGGAAACACCATATATTTT.

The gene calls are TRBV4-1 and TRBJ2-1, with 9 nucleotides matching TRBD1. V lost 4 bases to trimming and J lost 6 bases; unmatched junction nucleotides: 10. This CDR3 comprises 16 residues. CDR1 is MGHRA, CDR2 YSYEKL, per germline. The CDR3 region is CASSLFPGQGFNEQFF. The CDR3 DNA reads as TGCGCCAGCAGCCTGTTTCCGGGACAGGGTTTCAATGAGCAGTTCTTC.

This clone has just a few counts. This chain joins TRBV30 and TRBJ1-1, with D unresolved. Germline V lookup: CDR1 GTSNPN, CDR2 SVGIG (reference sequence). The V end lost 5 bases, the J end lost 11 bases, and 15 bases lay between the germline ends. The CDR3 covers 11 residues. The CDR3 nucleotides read TGTGCCTGGGGACGCGCGGAGGTTGCTTTCTTT. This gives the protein CAWGRAEVAFF.

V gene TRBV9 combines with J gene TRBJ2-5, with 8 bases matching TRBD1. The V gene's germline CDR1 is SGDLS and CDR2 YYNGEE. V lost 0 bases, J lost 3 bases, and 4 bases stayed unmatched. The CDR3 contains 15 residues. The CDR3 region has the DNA TGTGCCAGCAGCGTAGGTTCAGGGGGCGAAGAGACCCAGTACTTC. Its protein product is CASSVGSGGEETQYF.

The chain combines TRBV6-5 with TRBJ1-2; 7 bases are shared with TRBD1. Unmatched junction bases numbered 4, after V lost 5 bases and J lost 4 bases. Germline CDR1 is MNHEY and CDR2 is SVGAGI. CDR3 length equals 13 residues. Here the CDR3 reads CASSPDRVYGYTF. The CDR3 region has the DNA TGTGCCAGCAGTCCCGACAGGGTCTATGGCTACACCTTC.

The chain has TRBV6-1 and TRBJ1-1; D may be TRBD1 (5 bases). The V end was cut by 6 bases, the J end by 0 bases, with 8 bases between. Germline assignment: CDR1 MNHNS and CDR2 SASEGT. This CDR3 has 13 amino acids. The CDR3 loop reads CASRPTVNTEAFF. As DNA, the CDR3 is TGTGCCAGCAGACCGACAGTGAACACTGAAGCTTTCTTT.

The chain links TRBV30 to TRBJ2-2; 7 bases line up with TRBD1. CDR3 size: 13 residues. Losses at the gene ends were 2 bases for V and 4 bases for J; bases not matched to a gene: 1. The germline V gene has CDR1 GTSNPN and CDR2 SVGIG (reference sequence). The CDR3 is CAWSPGGTGELFF. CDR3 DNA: TGTGCCTGGAGTCCAGGGGGCACCGGGGAGCTGTTTTTT.

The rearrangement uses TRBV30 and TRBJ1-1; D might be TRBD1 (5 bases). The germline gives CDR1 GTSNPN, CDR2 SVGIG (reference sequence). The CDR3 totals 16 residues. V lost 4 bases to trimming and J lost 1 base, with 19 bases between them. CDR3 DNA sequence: TGTGCCTGGATTGTGCTGGACCAGGGTAGGAACACTGAAGCTTTCTTT. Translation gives CAWIVLDQGRNTEAFF.

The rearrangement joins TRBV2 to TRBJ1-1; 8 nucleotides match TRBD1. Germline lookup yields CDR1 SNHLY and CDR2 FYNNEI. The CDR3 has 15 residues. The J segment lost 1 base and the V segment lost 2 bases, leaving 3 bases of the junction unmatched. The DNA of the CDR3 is TGTGCCAGCAGTGAAACGACAGGGGCGAACACTGAAGCTTTCTTT. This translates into CASSETTGANTEAFF.

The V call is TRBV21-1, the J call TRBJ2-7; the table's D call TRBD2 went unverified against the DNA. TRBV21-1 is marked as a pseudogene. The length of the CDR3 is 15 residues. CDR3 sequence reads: CASSRSIHVLDEQYF. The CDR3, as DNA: TGTGCCAGCAGCAGGAGCATACACGTGTTAGACGAGCAGTACTTC.

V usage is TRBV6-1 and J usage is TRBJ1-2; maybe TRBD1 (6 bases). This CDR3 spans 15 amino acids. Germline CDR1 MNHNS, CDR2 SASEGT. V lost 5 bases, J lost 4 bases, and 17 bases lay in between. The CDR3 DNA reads TGTGCCAGCAGTAGTGAAAGGACAGCTGCCTATGGCTACACCTTC. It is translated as CASSSERTAAYGYTF.

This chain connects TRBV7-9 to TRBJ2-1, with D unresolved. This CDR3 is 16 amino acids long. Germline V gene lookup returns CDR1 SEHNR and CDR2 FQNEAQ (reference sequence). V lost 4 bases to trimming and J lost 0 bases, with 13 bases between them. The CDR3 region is CASSSERLVSYNEQFF. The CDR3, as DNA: TGTGCCAGCAGCTCCGAACGGCTAGTCTCCTACAATGAGCAGTTCTTC.

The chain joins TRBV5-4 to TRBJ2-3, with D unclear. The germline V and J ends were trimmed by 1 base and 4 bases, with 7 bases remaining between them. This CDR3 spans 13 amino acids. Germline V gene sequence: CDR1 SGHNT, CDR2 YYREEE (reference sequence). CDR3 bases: TGTGCCAGCAGCTTGTATGTGGCAGATACGCAGTATTTT. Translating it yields CASSLYVADTQYF.

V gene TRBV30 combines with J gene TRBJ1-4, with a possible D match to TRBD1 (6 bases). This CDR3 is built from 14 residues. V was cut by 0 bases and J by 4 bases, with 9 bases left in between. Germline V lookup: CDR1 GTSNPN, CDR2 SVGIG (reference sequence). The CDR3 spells CAWSVGGGNEKLFF. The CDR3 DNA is TGTGCCTGGAGTGTTGGAGGGGGTAATGAAAAACTGTTTTTT.

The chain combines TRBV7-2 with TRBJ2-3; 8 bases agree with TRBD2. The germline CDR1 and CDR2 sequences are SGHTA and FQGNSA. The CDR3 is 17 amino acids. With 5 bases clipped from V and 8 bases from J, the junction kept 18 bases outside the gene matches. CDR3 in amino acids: CASSPGGAGKGYGTQYF. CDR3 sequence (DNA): TGTGCCAGCAGCCCGGGGGGGGCCGGGAAGGGGTATGGTACGCAGTATTTT. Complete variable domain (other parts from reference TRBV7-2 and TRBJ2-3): GAGVSQSPSNKVTEKGKDVELRCDPISGHTALYWYRQSLGQGLEFLIYFQGNSAPDKSGLPSDRFSAERTGGSVSTLTIQRTQQEDSAVYLCASSPGGAGKGYGTQYFGPGTRLTVL.

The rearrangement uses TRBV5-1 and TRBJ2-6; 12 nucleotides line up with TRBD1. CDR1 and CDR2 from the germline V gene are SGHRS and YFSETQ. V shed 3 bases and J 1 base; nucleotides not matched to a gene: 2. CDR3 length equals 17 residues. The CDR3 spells CASSSGQGASGANVLTF. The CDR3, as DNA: TGCGCCAGCAGCTCGGGACAGGGGGCTTCTGGGGCCAACGTCCTGACTTTC.

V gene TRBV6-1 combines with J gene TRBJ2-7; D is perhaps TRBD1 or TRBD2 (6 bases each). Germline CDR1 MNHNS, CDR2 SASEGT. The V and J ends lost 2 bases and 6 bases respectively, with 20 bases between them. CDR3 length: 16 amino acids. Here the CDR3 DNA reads TGTGCCAGCAGTGAACCGGGACACCGGACGGGGGTCGAGCAGTACTTC. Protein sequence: CASSEPGHRTGVEQYF.

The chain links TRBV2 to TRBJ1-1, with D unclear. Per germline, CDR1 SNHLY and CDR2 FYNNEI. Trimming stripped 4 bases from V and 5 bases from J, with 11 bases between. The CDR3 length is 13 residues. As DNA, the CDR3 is TGTGCCAGCAGTGTAAGGGTTCGGACTGAAGCTTTCTTT. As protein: CASSVRVRTEAFF.

This CDR3 reads CASSIGDPYNEQFF. The DNA of the CDR3 is TGTGCCAGTAGTATTGGCGACCCCTACAATGAGCAGTTCTTC. The chain carries TRBV19 and TRBJ2-1; D call uncertain. Trimming stripped 3 bases from V and 2 bases from J, with 8 bases between. Germline V CDR1 and CDR2: LNHDA, SQIVND (reference sequence). This CDR3 region has 14 residues.

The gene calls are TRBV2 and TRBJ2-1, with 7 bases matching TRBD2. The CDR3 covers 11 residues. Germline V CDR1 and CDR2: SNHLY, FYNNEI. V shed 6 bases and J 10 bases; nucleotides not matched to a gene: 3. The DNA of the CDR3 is TGTGCCAGCAGGGAACTAGCGGAGCAGTTCTTC. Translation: CASRELAEQFF.